These T cell receptor beta chains were read from a single sample in a study of technical replicates of blood from a few donors. Libraries were prepared by immunoSEQ multiplex PCR; TCRdb keeps only in-frame clonotypes and omits some of them. The repertoire consists of tens of thousands of clones, with 90% to 95% occurring once and the leading ten covering about 0.24%. Sequencing was done on a sample of T cells isolated from PBMCs. These receptors all come from a human donor in good health. Each CDR3 is given with its conserved first and last residue. D genes are given only for firm matches. Rows may omit the clone size; those that give it use once, few, many or a size class.

d_call clone_size j_call v_call cdr3_nt cdr3_aa
. . TRBJ1-6 TRBV5-1 TGCGCCAGCAGCACCGGCAGAGGAAATAATTCACCCCTCCACTTT CASSTGRGNNSPLHF
. few TRBJ2-3 TRBV11-2 TGTGCCAGTATGGGGGGATACACAGATACGCAGTATTTT CASMGGYTDTQYF
TRBD1 . TRBJ1-2 TRBV28 TGTGCCAGCAGTTTATCAGGGGGCTATGGCTACACCTTC CASSLSGGYGYTF
. . TRBJ2-2 TRBV11-3 TGTGCCAGCAGCTACCGGGGGACCGGGGAGCTGTTTTTT CASSYRGTGELFF
. . TRBJ2-5 TRBV10-3 TGTGCCATCAGACCAGGGGTCGGAAGAGAGACCCAGTACTTC CAIRPGVGRETQYF
TRBD2 . TRBJ2-2 TRBV2 TGTGCCAGCAGAAAACGGGAGGGCCTCCCCGGGGAGCTGTTTTTT CASRKREGLPGELFF
TRBD2 once TRBJ2-1 TRBV2 TGTGCCAGCAGGGGCGGCGCGGGAGGGCCTTCACGACAGTTCTTC CASRGGAGGPSRQFF
. . TRBJ2-1 TRBV6-5 TGTGCCAGCAGTTACGGGTCGGGGCGGGGCTATGTTGAGCAGTTCTTC CASSYGSGRGYVEQFF
. . TRBJ1-1 TRBV28 TGTGCCAGCAGGTACAGGGATCCGAACACTGAAGCTTTCTTT CASRYRDPNTEAFF
. . TRBJ2-2 TRBV5-1 TGCGCCAGCAGCTTCCACGAACTGTCCGGAAGGTCCGGGACCGGGGAGCTGTTTTTT CASSFHELSGRSGTGELFF
TRBD1 . TRBJ2-7 TRBV10-2 TGCGCCAGCAGTGAGCCGGGCACAGGGGGTGACGAGCAGTACTTC CASSEPGTGGDEQYF
TRBD1 . TRBJ1-1 TRBV4-1 TGCGCCAGCAGCCAAGAGCTACAGCTCAGGACAGGGACCGTCCCTGAAGCTTTCTTT CASSQELQLRTGTVPEAFF
TRBD2 . TRBJ2-7 TRBV11-1 TGTGCCAGCAGTTCCGGGACTAGCGTCTACGAGCAGTACTTC CASSSGTSVYEQYF
. . TRBJ1-4 TRBV6-1 TGTGCCAGCAGGGACAGCCGTTGGGAAAAACTGTTTTTT CASRDSRWEKLFF
TRBD1 . TRBJ2-2 TRBV15 TGTGCCACCAGCAGTACAGGGGAGAGGGGCACCGGGGAGCTGTTTTTT CATSSTGERGTGELFF
. . TRBJ1-2 TRBV11-1 TGTGCCAGCAGCTTGGGAACAGGGAACTATGGCTACACCTTC CASSLGTGNYGYTF
. . TRBJ2-3 TRBV9 TGTGCCAGCAGCGTAGCTGGCGGGTCCACAGATACGCAGTATTTT CASSVAGGSTDTQYF
TRBD1 . TRBJ2-6 TRBV4-1 TGCGCCAGCAGCCGTCCGGGACAGGGTTTAGTCCTGACTTTC CASSRPGQGLVLTF
TRBD1 . TRBJ1-5 TRBV6-1 TGTGCCAGACAGGGGGGTAATCAGCCCCAGCATTTT CARQGGNQPQHF
TRBD1 . TRBJ1-1 TRBV7-3 TGTGCCAGCAGCCTGGACAGGGCATCTGAAGCTTTCTTT CASSLDRASEAFF
TRBD2 once TRBJ2-1 TRBV11-3 TGTGCCAGCAGTCTCAGCGGGGGGCTTGAGCAGTTCTTC CASSLSGGLEQFF
. . TRBJ1-3 TRBV15 TGTGCCACCAGCAGAGGGGGACTCCCTTACTCTGGAAACACCATATATTTT CATSRGGLPYSGNTIYF
. . TRBJ1-4 TRBV25-1 TGTGCCAGCAGGGGGGGGGATAGTGAAAAACTGTTTTTT CASRGGDSEKLFF
TRBD2 . TRBJ2-1 TRBV9 TGTGCCAGCAGCGGCCGACTAGCGGGGGAGCTAGAGCAGTTCTTC CASSGRLAGELEQFF
. . TRBJ2-1 TRBV5-1 TGCGCCAGCAGCTTGGATGGAACGGGAGAGAATGAGCAGTTCTTC CASSLDGTGENEQFF
. . TRBJ1-5 TRBV19 TGTGCCAGTATCCCCCTCCCCGCAGGATCGACGATGCCCCAGCATTTT CASIPLPAGSTMPQHF
TRBD2 . TRBJ2-7 TRBV28 TGTGCCAGCAGTACGACTAGCGGGGGAAGCTACGAGCAGTACTTC CASSTTSGGSYEQYF
TRBD1 . TRBJ1-1 TRBV2 TGTGCCAGCGTACCTGCAGGGGGCCGGACTGAAGCTTTCTTT CASVPAGGRTEAFF
. . TRBJ1-2 TRBV7-3 TGTGCCAGCAGCCCCGGACAGCCTGGGGGCTATGGCTACACCTTC CASSPGQPGGYGYTF
. . TRBJ1-2 TRBV25-1 TGTGCCAGCAGTGAATATCGATCCCTGCAGGGAATCACCTTC CASSEYRSLQGITF
. once TRBJ1-4 TRBV27 TGTGCCAGCAGTTTATCAGGGGATATGGGGAAACTGTTTTTT CASSLSGDMGKLFF
TRBD1 . TRBJ1-1 TRBV23-1 TGCGCCAGCAAGGGACCAGGACAGGGTATTTCGCAAGCTTTCTTT CASKGPGQGISQAFF
. . TRBJ2-7 TRBV11-3 TGTGCCAGCAGCTCAGGCTCCTACGAGCAGTACTTC CASSSGSYEQYF
. . TRBJ1-2 TRBV27 TGTGCCAGCAGTTTTCGCCCGAGCGGTGGCTACACCTTC CASSFRPSGGYTF
. . TRBJ2-7 TRBV7-9 TGTGCCTTCGGGTCCGTTGGGGAGCAGTACTTC CAFGSVGEQYF
. . TRBJ2-2 TRBV29-1 TGCAGCGTTAAAGTCGCTCGAGGGAGCATCAGGACCACCGGGGAGCTGTTTTTT CSVKVARGSIRTTGELFF
. . TRBJ1-3 TRBV11-2 TGTGCCAGCAGCTTCTTGAAGGGGGCTGGAAACACCATATATTTT CASSFLKGAGNTIYF
. . TRBJ2-5 TRBV7-6 TGTGCCAGCAGCCGAGGGTCGGTAACCCAGTACTTC CASSRGSVTQYF
. . TRBJ2-7 TRBV6-1 TGTGCCAGCAGTGCGAGGACTACTAACTACGAGCAGTACTTC CASSARTTNYEQYF
. . TRBJ1-2 TRBV9 TGTGCCAGCGGGGGCAACTATGGCTACACCTTC CASGGNYGYTF
. . TRBJ1-3 TRBV29-1 TGCAGCGCTAATAGCCAGGGTCCCGCTGGAAACACCATATATTTT CSANSQGPAGNTIYF
TRBD1 once TRBJ1-2 TRBV2 TGTGCCAGCAGTATCAGGACAGGGGGCTACTTAAGCTACACCTTC CASSIRTGGYLSYTF
. . TRBJ1-5 TRBV6-4 TGTGCCAGCAGTGACTCGGCAGGGCAGCCCCAGCATTTT CASSDSAGQPQHF
. . TRBJ2-5 TRBV7-8 TGTGCCAGCAGCCCCCCAGTGGAGACCCAGTACTTC CASSPPVETQYF
TRBD1 . TRBJ1-2 TRBV2 TGTGCCAGCAGTGCTGGGTCGACAGGGTTCAGTGGCTACACCTTC CASSAGSTGFSGYTF
TRBD2 . TRBJ2-7 TRBV5-1 TGCGCCAGCAGCCCGGGACTAGCGGGAACCAACTACGAGCAGTACTTC CASSPGLAGTNYEQYF
TRBD1 . TRBJ1-1 TRBV6-5 TGTGCCAGCAGCCACGGGGACAGGGAAGCTTTCTTT CASSHGDREAFF
. . TRBJ1-1 TRBV6-4 TGTGCCAGCAGTGACCCTCACATGTTTCGGGAAGAGACTGAAGCTTTCTTT CASSDPHMFREETEAFF
. . TRBJ1-1 TRBV4-1 TGCGCCAGCGTCGGGCGGACAGTGAACACTGAAGCTTTCTTT CASVGRTVNTEAFF
. . TRBJ2-3 TRBV4-2 TGTGCCAGCAGCCAAGAGGAGGGGCAGAGAGATACGCAGTATTTT CASSQEEGQRDTQYF
. . TRBJ1-1 TRBV5-1 TGCGCCAGCAGCTTCGGGACTGGGCCTGCTAACACTGAAGCTTTCTTT CASSFGTGPANTEAFF
. . TRBJ2-7 TRBV7-2 TGTGCCAGCAGCTTAGCTTCTAGCTTGGGTAACGAGCAGTACTTC CASSLASSLGNEQYF
TRBD1 . TRBJ1-6 TRBV6-1 TGTGCCAGCAGTGAATCGGACAGGAAGTATAATTCACCCCTCCACTTT CASSESDRKYNSPLHF